The 12 T cell receptor beta chains reported below all come from one sample, sequenced in a study of early T cells in non-severe SARS-CoV-2 infection. MiXCR, run by TCRdb on the 5' RACE reads, gives a single entry per CDR3 protein. The table lists some 22,000 distinct CDR3 sequences, 5% of them singletons. The material sequenced was whole blood. The receptors shown here come from an adult who was a healthcare worker with PCR-confirmed SARS-CoV-2 infection or an uninfected control (not recorded which).

The rearrangement uses TRBV5-1 and TRBJ2-7; D ambiguous. The CDR3 spans 15 residues. Germline V gives CDR1 SGHRS, CDR2 YFSETQ. Deletions cut 0 bases from V and 0 bases from J, with 10 bases between. In DNA form, the CDR3 reads TGCGCCAGCAGCTTGGAAGGACGCAACTCCTACGAGCAGTACTTC. Its translation is CASSLEGRNSYEQYF.

V gene TRBV7-9 combines with J gene TRBJ1-1, with D perhaps matching TRBD1 (5 bases). Germline V lookup: CDR1 SEHNR, CDR2 FQNEAQ (reference sequence). Between the trimmed V and J ends, which lost 3 bases and 5 bases, there was a span of 13 bases. The CDR3 totals 14 residues. CDR3 sequence reads: CASSLGGGITEAFF. Here the CDR3 DNA reads TGTGCCAGCAGCTTGGGCGGGGGGATAACTGAAGCTTTCTTT. The whole variable domain, remainder taken from reference TRBV7-9 and TRBJ1-1, is DTGVSQNPRHKITKRGQNVTFRCDPISEHNRLYWYRQTLGQGPEFLTYFQNEAQLEKSRLLSDRFSAERPKGSFSTLEIQRTEQGDSAMYLCASSLGGGITEAFFGQGTRLTVV.

With regard to this clonotype: A much larger clonotype is one base distant, so this may be a read error. The gene calls are TRBV12-5 and TRBJ1-1; D not certain. The V gene lost 7 bases and the J gene lost 4 bases, with 13 bases spanning the gap. The germline CDR1 and CDR2 sequences are LGHNT and FRNRAP. This CDR3 contains 13 residues. The CDR3 coding sequence is TGTGCTAGTGCCCACTTGGATAGCACTGAAGCTTTCTTT. This translates into CASAHLDSTEAFF.

This clonotype was seen at least ten times. This sequence joins TRBV13 and TRBJ1-2; a possible D gene is TRBD1 (6 bases). This CDR3 has 14 residues. The V end lost 3 bases, the J end lost 4 bases, and 12 bases lay between the germline ends. CDR1 and CDR2 from the germline V gene are PRHDT and FYEKMQ (reference sequence). CDR3: CASSFGTYLYGYTF. Here the CDR3 DNA reads TGTGCCAGCAGCTTTGGGACATATCTCTATGGCTACACCTTC.

This clonotype has a count of ten or more. The chain is built from TRBV27 and TRBJ2-1, with D uncertain. This CDR3 has 14 amino acids. V lost 5 bases and J lost 0, with 8 bases in between. CDR1 is MNHEY, CDR2 SMNVEV, per germline (reference sequence). The chain's CDR3 is CASSVRSSYNEQFF. CDR3 nucleotide sequence: TGTGCCAGCAGTGTACGAAGCTCCTACAATGAGCAGTTCTTC.

The chain links TRBV20-1 to TRBJ2-7, with 14 bases that match TRBD2. The germline CDR1 and CDR2 sequences are DFQATT and SNEGSKA (reference sequence). Germline trimming cut 4 bases from V and 0 bases from J; bases unmatched to any gene: 8. The CDR3 has 17 residues. The CDR3 coding sequence is TGCAGTGCTATTCCCGGACTAGCGGGGGGCTTCTCCTACGAGCAGTACTTC. Its protein product is CSAIPGLAGGFSYEQYF.

This clonotype was recorded a few times. Written as DNA, the CDR3 is TGTGCCAGCAGCCTCAGAGGGACCAATGAGCAGTTCTTC. Translated, it gives CASSLRGTNEQFF. The V gene is TRBV6-2 or TRBV6-3, the J gene TRBJ2-1; the D gene could be TRBD1 or TRBD2 (5 bases each). The V gene lost 6 bases and the J gene lost 6 bases, with 12 bases spanning the gap. Germline values: CDR1 MNHEY, CDR2 SVGEGT. CDR3 length: 13 amino acids.

This clonotype showed up many times. V and J are TRBV5-6 and TRBJ2-2, with TRBD1 matching 10 bases. V shed 4 bases and J 5 bases; nucleotides not matched to a gene: 5. Germline loops: CDR1 SGHDT, CDR2 YYEEEE. The CDR3 is 15 residues long. DNA of the CDR3: TGTGCCAGCAGCCTGGGACAGGGGAGTACCGGGGAGCTGTTTTTT. Residues: CASSLGQGSTGELFF.

The chain uses TRBV7-6 and TRBJ2-7; 11 positions match TRBD2. Germline V gene sequence: CDR1 SGHVS, CDR2 FNYEAQ. CDR3 length: 16 residues. The junction had 4 bases not matched to a gene; V was cut back by 1 base and J by 2 bases. The CDR3 spells CASSLGVAGGPYEQYF. In nucleotides, the CDR3 is TGTGCCAGCAGCTTAGGTGTAGCGGGGGGGCCCTACGAGCAGTACTTC.

The chain has TRBV11-2 and TRBJ2-7, with D uncertain. In germline, CDR1 is SGHAT, CDR2 FQNNGV. Trimming left V 4 bases short and J 0 bases short, with 10 bases between. This CDR3 has 14 amino acids. CDR3 DNA sequence: TGTGCCAGCAGCTCGCATGGGAACTCCTACGAGCAGTACTTC. Translated: CASSSHGNSYEQYF.

At least ten counts were recorded for this clonotype. The chain uses TRBV20-1 and TRBJ2-1; unclear D gene. Germline CDR1 is DFQATT and CDR2 is SNEGSKA (reference sequence). CDR3 length: 14 residues. V lost 2 bases, J lost 5 bases, and 13 bases lay in between. CDR3 amino acids: CSARLVGNHNEQFF. DNA of the CDR3: TGCAGTGCTAGACTGGTGGGGAATCACAATGAGCAGTTCTTC.

By sample share, this clonotype is medium-sized. The chain recombines TRBV27 with TRBJ1-5; D not resolved. Trimming took off 3 bases at V and 5 bases at J, with 11 bases between the two ends. Germline V gene lookup returns CDR1 MNHEY and CDR2 SMNVEV (reference sequence). The CDR3 consists of 14 residues. The DNA of the CDR3 is TGTGCCAGCAGTTTGAAAAGCGACTATCAGCCCCAGCATTTT. Translation: CASSLKSDYQPQHF.